Listed below are T cell receptor beta chains from one sample, sequenced in a study of response to subunit inactivated influenza vaccine. In TCRdb, the RT-PCR reads were re-called with MiXCR into one record per CDR3 protein. The sample lists approximately 730,000 distinct CDR3 sequences, roughly 14% seen once, with around 7% in the top ten. Here the sequenced sample was PBMCs from blood, taken 14 days before vaccination. These receptors were taken from a man aged 50-60 years who received an inactivated influenza vaccine. CDR3s include the opening cysteine and the closing phenylalanine or tryptophan. The D gene is left open where the match is weak. Some rows mark clone size as missing; the rest say once, few, many or name a class of expanded clone.

D	J	V	size	CDR3	DNA
TRBD2	TRBJ2-5	TRBV15	NA	CATSRDRTSGKETQYF	TGTGCCACCAGCAGAGATAGGACTAGCGGGAAGGAGACCCAGTACTTC
NA	TRBJ1-4	TRBV12-3/TRBV12-4	many	CASSAGRGEKLFF	TGTGCCAGCAGCGCAGGACGTGGTGAAAAACTGTTTTTT
NA	TRBJ2-5	TRBV7-9	NA	CATGGQETQYF	TGTGCCACCGGGGGCCAAGAGACCCAGTACTTC
TRBD2	TRBJ2-3	TRBV6-1	NA	CASRDPRTSGRSTDTQYF	TGTGCCAGCAGAGACCCCCGGACTAGCGGGAGGTCTACAGATACGCAGTATTTT
NA	TRBJ1-1	TRBV2	NA	CASSDPQGSDTEAFF	TGTGCCAGCAGTGATCCCCAGGGCAGTGACACTGAAGCTTTCTTT
TRBD1	TRBJ1-5	TRBV28	few	CASSSPGGAGNQPQHF	TGTGCCAGCAGTTCACCAGGGGGCGCTGGCAATCAGCCCCAGCATTTT
NA	TRBJ1-5	TRBV7-8	many	CASSLQGHQPQHF	TGTGCCAGCAGCTTACAGGGCCATCAGCCCCAGCATTTT
TRBD1	TRBJ1-1	TRBV5-5	few	CASSRNQGADNTEAFF	TGTGCCAGCAGCAGGAATCAGGGGGCGGACAACACTGAAGCTTTCTTT
TRBD2	TRBJ2-1	TRBV6-2/TRBV6-3	few	CASRQLAGDVNEQFF	TGTGCCAGCAGACAGCTAGCGGGAGATGTGAATGAGCAGTTCTTC
TRBD1	TRBJ1-2	TRBV7-2	NA	CASSLVKDRGGGYTF	TGTGCCAGCAGCTTAGTAAAGGACAGGGGTGGAGGCTACACCTTC
TRBD2	TRBJ2-1	TRBV20-1	NA	CSAFRLAGFNEQFF	TGCAGTGCTTTCCGACTAGCGGGGTTTAATGAGCAGTTCTTC
NA	TRBJ2-7	TRBV2	few	CASSPNNPGSYEQYF	TGTGCCAGCAGTCCTAATAACCCGGGGTCCTACGAGCAGTACTTC
NA	TRBJ2-2	TRBV29-1	many	CSVETDSTGELFF	TGCAGCGTAGAGACAGATAGCACCGGGGAGCTGTTTTTT
NA	TRBJ1-3	TRBV7-9	NA	CASSRSGAGNTIYF	TGTGCCAGCAGCCGCTCAGGGGCCGGAAACACCATATATTTT
NA	TRBJ2-7	TRBV4-3	NA	CASSQDGREHSYEQYF	TGCGCCAGCAGCCAAGATGGCAGGGAGCACTCCTACGAGCAGTACTTC
TRBD1	TRBJ2-7	TRBV30	few	CAWSVQGSSFSYEQYF	TGTGCCTGGAGTGTACAGGGGTCTTCTTTCTCCTACGAGCAGTACTTC
NA	TRBJ2-7	TRBV15	NA	CATSRAAQQAYEQYF	TGTGCCACCAGCAGAGCAGCTCAGCAAGCCTACGAGCAGTACTTC
NA	TRBJ1-6	TRBV11-2	few	CASSPRAQGYNSPLHF	TGTGCCAGCAGCCCCCGGGCACAGGGCTATAATTCACCCCTCCACTTT
NA	TRBJ1-2	TRBV7-9	many	CASSSSGSYGYTF	TGTGCCAGCAGCTCATCAGGGAGCTATGGCTACACCTTC
NA	TRBJ2-7	TRBV27	few	CASSPHVTYEQYF	TGTGCCAGCAGTCCACATGTGACCTACGAGCAGTACTTC
TRBD2	TRBJ2-7	TRBV5-6	few	CASGTRRTSVSYEQYF	TGTGCCAGCGGAACAAGGCGGACTAGCGTCTCCTACGAGCAGTACTTC
TRBD2	TRBJ2-5	TRBV7-2	NA	CASSALAGGRLETQYF	TGTGCCAGCAGCGCACTAGCGGGGGGGCGCTTAGAGACCCAGTACTTC
NA	TRBJ1-1	TRBV10-3	NA	CAISPRGAEAFF	TGTGCCATCAGCCCACGGGGGGCTGAAGCTTTCTTT
NA	TRBJ2-1	TRBV7-2	few	CASSLLRTANEQFF	TGTGCCAGCAGCTTACTCCGAACGGCCAATGAGCAGTTCTTC
TRBD1	TRBJ2-7	TRBV13	NA	CASSSRTGTGGYEQYF	TGTGCCAGCAGCTCAAGGACGGGGACAGGGGGGTACGAGCAGTACTTC
NA	TRBJ2-3	TRBV12-3/TRBV12-4	few	CASSGDAGASSSDTQYF	TGTGCCAGCAGTGGGGATGCGGGGGCTTCTTCATCAGATACGCAGTATTTT
NA	TRBJ2-7	TRBV5-1	few	CASSDSSEQYF	TGCGCCAGCTCTGACTCCTCCGAGCAGTACTTC
NA	TRBJ1-1	TRBV6-1	NA	CASSLGGGRWLSTEAFF	TGTGCCAGCAGCCTCGGGGGAGGGAGGTGGTTGAGCACTGAAGCTTTCTTT
TRBD1	TRBJ1-5	TRBV10-3	NA	CATRTGEDSNQPQHF	TGTGCCACTCGGACAGGGGAAGATAGCAATCAGCCCCAGCATTTT
TRBD2	TRBJ2-1	TRBV20-1	few	CSASRAGGPNEQFF	TGCAGTGCTAGCCGAGCGGGAGGACCTAATGAGCAGTTCTTC
NA	TRBJ2-7	TRBV7-2	NA	CASSSSPYEQYF	TGTGCCAGCAGCTCTTCCCCCTACGAGCAGTACTTC
NA	TRBJ2-5	TRBV21-1	NA	CASSNRTEEEETQYF	TGTGCCAGCAGCAACAGAACAGAAGAGGAAGAGACCCAGTACTTC
NA	TRBJ2-7	TRBV24-1	NA	CATSGVGGSGEQYF	TGTGCCACCAGTGGTGTAGGCGGGTCAGGCGAGCAGTACTTC
TRBD1	TRBJ2-2	TRBV15	few	CATSRDLGQGELFF	TGTGCCACCAGCAGAGATTTGGGACAGGGGGAGCTGTTTTTT
TRBD2	TRBJ2-7	TRBV3-1	NA	CASSLAGEAYEQYF	TGTGCCAGCAGCCTAGCGGGGGAGGCCTACGAGCAGTACTTC
TRBD1	TRBJ1-5	TRBV27	many	CARGTGDSNQPQHF	TGTGCCAGGGGAACAGGGGATAGCAATCAGCCCCAGCATTTT
TRBD2	TRBJ2-1	TRBV5-1	NA	CASSLVTSGGSEQFF	TGCGCCAGCAGCTTGGTAACTAGCGGGGGTAGTGAGCAGTTCTTC
NA	TRBJ1-2	TRBV5-1	NA	CASSLMGYGYTF	TGCGCCAGCAGCTTGATGGGGTATGGCTACACCTTC
TRBD2	TRBJ2-3	TRBV20-1	few	CSARVGGRATDTQYF	TGCAGTGCTAGAGTAGGTGGGAGGGCCACAGATACGCAGTATTTT